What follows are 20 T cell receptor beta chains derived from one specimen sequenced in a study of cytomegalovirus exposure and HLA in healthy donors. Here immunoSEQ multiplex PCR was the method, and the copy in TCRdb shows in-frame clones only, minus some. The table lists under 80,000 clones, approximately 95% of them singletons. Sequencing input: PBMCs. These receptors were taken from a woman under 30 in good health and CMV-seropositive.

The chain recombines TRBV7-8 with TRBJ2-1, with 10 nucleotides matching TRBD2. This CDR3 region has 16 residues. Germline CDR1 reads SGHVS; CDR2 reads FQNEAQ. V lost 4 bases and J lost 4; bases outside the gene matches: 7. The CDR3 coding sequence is TGTGCCAGCAGCTCCCTACTAGCGGGACCGTACAATGAGCAGTTCTTC. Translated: CASSSLLAGPYNEQFF.

The CDR3 loop is CASSERSMNTEAFF. The CDR3 DNA reads as TGCGCCAGCAGCGAGCGGAGCATGAACACTGAAGCTTTCTTT. The rearrangement uses TRBV5-1 and TRBJ1-1; no clear D gene. In germline, CDR1 is SGHRS, CDR2 YFSETQ. The length of the CDR3 is 14 residues. Between the trimmed V and J ends, which lost 4 bases and 0 bases, there was a span of 10 bases.

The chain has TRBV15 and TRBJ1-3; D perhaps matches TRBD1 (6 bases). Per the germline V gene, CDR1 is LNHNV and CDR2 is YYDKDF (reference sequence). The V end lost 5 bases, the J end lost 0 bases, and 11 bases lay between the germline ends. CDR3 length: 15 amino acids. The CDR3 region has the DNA TGTGCCACCAGCCGGGACACATTCTCTGGAAACACCATATATTTT. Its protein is CATSRDTFSGNTIYF.

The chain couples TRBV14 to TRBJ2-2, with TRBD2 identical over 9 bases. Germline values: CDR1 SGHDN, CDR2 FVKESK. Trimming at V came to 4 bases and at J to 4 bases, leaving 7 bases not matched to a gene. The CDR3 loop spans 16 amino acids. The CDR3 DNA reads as TGTGCCAGCAGCCCCCTAGCGGGGTCCCCCACCGGGGAGCTGTTTTTT. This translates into CASSPLAGSPTGELFF.

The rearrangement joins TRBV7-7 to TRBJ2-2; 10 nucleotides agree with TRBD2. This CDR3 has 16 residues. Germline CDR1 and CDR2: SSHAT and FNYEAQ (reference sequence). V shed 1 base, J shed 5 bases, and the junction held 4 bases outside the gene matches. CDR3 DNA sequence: TGTGCCAGCAGCTTAGTGGTGACTAGCGGGACCGGGGAGCTGTTTTTT. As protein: CASSLVVTSGTGELFF. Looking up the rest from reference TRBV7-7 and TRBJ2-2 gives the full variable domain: GAGVSQSPRYKVTKRGQDVTLRCDPISSHATLYWYQQALGQGPEFLTYFNYEAQPDKSGLPSDRFSAERPEGSISTLTIQRTEQRDSAMYRCASSLVVTSGTGELFFGEGSRLTVL.

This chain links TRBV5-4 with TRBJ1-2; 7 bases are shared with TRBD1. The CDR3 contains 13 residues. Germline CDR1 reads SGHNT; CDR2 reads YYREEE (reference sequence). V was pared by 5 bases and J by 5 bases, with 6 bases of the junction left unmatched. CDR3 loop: CASRGDSVYGYTF. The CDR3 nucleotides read TGTGCCAGCAGGGGGGACAGCGTATATGGCTACACCTTC.

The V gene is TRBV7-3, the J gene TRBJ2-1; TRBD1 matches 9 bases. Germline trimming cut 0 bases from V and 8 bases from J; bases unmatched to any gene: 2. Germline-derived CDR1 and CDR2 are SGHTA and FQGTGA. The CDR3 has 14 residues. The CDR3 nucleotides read TGTGCCAGCAGCTTAACCCGGACAGGGGATGAGCAGTTCTTC. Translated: CASSLTRTGDEQFF. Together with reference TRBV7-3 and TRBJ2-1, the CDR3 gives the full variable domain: GAGVSQTPSNKVTEKGKYVELRCDPISGHTALYWYRQSLGQGPEFLIYFQGTGAADDSGLPNDRFFAVRPEGSVSTLKIQRTERGDSAVYLCASSLTRTGDEQFFGPGTRLTVL.

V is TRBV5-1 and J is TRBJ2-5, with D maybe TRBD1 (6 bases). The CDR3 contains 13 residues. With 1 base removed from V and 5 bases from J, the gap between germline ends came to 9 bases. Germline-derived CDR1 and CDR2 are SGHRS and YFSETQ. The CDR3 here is CASSLNTGETQYF. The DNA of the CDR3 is TGCGCCAGCAGCTTGAACACAGGGGAGACCCAGTACTTC.

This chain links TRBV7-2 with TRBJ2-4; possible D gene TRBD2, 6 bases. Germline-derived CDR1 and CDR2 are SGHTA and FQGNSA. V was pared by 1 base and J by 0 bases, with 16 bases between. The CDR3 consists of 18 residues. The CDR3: CASSLVLAGTGAKNIQYF. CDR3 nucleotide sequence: TGTGCCAGCAGCTTAGTGCTCGCGGGAACGGGAGCCAAAAACATTCAGTACTTC. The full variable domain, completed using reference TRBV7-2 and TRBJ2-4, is GAGVSQSPSNKVTEKGKDVELRCDPISGHTALYWYRQSLGQGLEFLIYFQGNSAPDKSGLPSDRFSAERTGGSVSTLTIQRTQQEDSAVYLCASSLVLAGTGAKNIQYFGAGTRLSVL.

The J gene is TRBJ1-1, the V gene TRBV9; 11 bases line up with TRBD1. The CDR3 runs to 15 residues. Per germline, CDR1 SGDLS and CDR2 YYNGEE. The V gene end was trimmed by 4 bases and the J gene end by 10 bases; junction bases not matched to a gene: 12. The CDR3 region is CASSPLDRDRGIAFF. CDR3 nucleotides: TGTGCCAGCAGCCCTTTGGACCGGGACAGGGGGATAGCTTTCTTT.

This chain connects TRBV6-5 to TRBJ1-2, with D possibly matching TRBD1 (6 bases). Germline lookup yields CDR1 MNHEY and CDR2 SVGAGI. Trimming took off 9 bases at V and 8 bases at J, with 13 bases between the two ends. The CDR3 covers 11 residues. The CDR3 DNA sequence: TGTGCCAGTTCGGACAGTTCCGGCTACACCTTC. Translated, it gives CASSDSSGYTF.

CDR3 region: CASSLARTGELFF. The CDR3 DNA reads TGTGCCAGCAGCTTAGCCCGTACCGGGGAGCTGTTTTTT. V gene TRBV11-2 combines with J gene TRBJ2-2, with D hard to call. This CDR3 is built from 13 residues. Trimming took 1 base from V and 5 from J, leaving 5 bases between them. The germline V gene has CDR1 SGHAT and CDR2 FQNNGV.

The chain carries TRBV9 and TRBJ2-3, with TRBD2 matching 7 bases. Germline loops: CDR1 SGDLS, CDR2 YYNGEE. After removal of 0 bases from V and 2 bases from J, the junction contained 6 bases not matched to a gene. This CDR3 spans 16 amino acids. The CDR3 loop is CASSVGASGHTDTQYF. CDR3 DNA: TGTGCCAGCAGCGTAGGAGCTAGCGGACACACAGATACGCAGTATTTT.

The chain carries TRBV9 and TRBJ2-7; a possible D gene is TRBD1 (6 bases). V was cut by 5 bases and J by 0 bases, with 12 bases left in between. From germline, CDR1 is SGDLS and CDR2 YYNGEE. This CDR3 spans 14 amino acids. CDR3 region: CASSRTGSSYEQYF. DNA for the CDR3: TGTGCCAGCAGTCGTACAGGGAGCTCCTACGAGCAGTACTTC.

CDR3: CASSQEISSGVPQHF. CDR3 bases: TGCGCCAGCAGCCAAGAGATCAGTTCCGGGGTGCCCCAGCATTTT. This chain connects TRBV4-3 to TRBJ1-5; D gene ambiguous. From germline, CDR1 is LGHNA and CDR2 YSLEER. Trimming pared 0 bases from V and 9 bases from J, leaving 15 bases between. The length of the CDR3 is 15 residues.

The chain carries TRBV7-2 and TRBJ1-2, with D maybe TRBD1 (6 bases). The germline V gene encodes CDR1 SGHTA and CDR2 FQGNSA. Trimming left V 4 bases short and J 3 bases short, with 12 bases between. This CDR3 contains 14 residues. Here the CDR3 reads CASSSETGYYGYTF. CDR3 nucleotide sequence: TGTGCCAGCAGCTCGGAGACAGGCTACTATGGCTACACCTTC. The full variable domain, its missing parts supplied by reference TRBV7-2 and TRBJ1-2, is GAGVSQSPSNKVTEKGKDVELRCDPISGHTALYWYRQSLGQGLEFLIYFQGNSAPDKSGLPSDRFSAERTGGSVSTLTIQRTQQEDSAVYLCASSSETGYYGYTFGSGTRLTVV.

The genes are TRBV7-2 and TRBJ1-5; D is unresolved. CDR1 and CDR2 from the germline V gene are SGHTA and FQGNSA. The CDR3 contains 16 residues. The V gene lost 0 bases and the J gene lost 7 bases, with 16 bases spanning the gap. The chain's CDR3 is CASSLASAAAGQPQHF. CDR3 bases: TGTGCCAGCAGCTTAGCGTCTGCGGCAGCGGGGCAGCCCCAGCATTTT.

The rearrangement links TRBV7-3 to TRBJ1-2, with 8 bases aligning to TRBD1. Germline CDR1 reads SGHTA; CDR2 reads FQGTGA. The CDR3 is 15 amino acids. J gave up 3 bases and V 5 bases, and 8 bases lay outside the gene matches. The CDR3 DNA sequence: TGTGCCAGCAGCCCGTGGACAGGGATGGACTATGGCTACACCTTC. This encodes CASSPWTGMDYGYTF.

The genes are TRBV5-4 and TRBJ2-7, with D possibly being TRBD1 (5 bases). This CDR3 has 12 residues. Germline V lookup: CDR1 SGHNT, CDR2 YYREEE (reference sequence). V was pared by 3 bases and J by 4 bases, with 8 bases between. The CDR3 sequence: CASSSQGYEQYF. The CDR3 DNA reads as TGTGCCAGCAGCTCCCAGGGTTACGAGCAGTACTTC. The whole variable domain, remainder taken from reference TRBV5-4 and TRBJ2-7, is ETGVTQSPTHLIKTRGQQVTLRCSSQSGHNTVSWYQQALGQGPQFIFQYYREEENGRGNFPPRFSGLQFPNYSSELNVNALELDDSALYLCASSSQGYEQYFGPGTRLTVT.

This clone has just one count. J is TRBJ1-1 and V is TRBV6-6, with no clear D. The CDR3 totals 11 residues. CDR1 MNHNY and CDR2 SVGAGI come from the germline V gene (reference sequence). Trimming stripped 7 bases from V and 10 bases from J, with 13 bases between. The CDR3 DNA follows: TGTGCCAGCATTTCCGCCCAGGCAGCTTTCTTT. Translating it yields CASISAQAAFF.